These 3 T cell receptor beta chains share one sample of origin, sequenced in a study of T cell responses to AZD1222 COVID-19 vaccine. Clones were sequenced by immunoSEQ multiplex PCR, and TCRdb holds only the in-frame ones, with some missing. This table holds more than 150,000 clones, about 93% found once. Specimen: peripheral blood, collected 28 days after the second AZD1222 dose. Receptor source: an adult who received the AZD1222 COVID-19 vaccine.

The rearrangement links TRBV28 to TRBJ1-4; tentative D call: TRBD1 (5 bases). The ends were cut back, 5 bases at V and 8 bases at J, with 18 bases in the middle. Germline CDR1 MDHEN, CDR2 SYDVKM. The CDR3 has 15 residues. In nucleotides, the CDR3 is TGTGCCAGCAGTCCCCCAATAACTTGGGGCGAAAAACTGTTTTTT. It is translated as CASSPPITWGEKLFF.

The chain couples TRBV7-3 to TRBJ1-5, with a tentative D call TRBD1 (5 bases). CDR3 length equals 16 residues. Germline V CDR1 and CDR2: SGHTA, FQGTGA. V was clipped by 1 base and J by 4 bases, with 14 bases between them. The CDR3 DNA reads TGTGCCAGCAGCTTAATGGTGGAGGCAGGGAATCAGCCCCAGCATTTT. This translates into CASSLMVEAGNQPQHF. Drawing the rest from reference TRBV7-3 and TRBJ1-5, the complete variable domain is GAGVSQTPSNKVTEKGKYVELRCDPISGHTALYWYRQSLGQGPEFLIYFQGTGAADDSGLPNDRFFAVRPEGSVSTLKIQRTERGDSAVYLCASSLMVEAGNQPQHFGDGTRLSIL.

V usage is TRBV28 and J usage is TRBJ1-1; possibly TRBD1 for D (6 bases). CDR1 is MDHEN and CDR2 is SYDVKM in the germline V gene. The CDR3 sequence is 14 residues long. Trimming shortened V by 5 bases and J by 1 base, and 11 bases separated the two germline ends. The CDR3 here is CASSGGGSNTEAFF. CDR3 sequence (DNA): TGTGCCAGCAGTGGGGGCGGGTCGAACACTGAAGCTTTCTTT. The variable domain in full, completed from reference TRBV28 and TRBJ1-1, reads DVKVTQSSRYLVKRTGEKVFLECVQDMDHENMFWYRQDPGLGLRLIYFSYDVKMKEKGDIPEGYSVSREKKERFSLILESASTNQTSMYLCASSGGGSNTEAFFGQGTRLTVV.